This T cell receptor beta chain was captured by sequencing in a study of T cell responses to AZD1222 COVID-19 vaccine. The method was immunoSEQ multiplex PCR; TCRdb's version includes in-frame clones alone and lacks a portion of them. The sample has approximately 120,000 clones; about 92% are singletons. Germline V gives CDR1 LNHDA, CDR2 SQIVND (reference sequence). The V and J ends lost 9 bases and 4 bases respectively, with 37 bases between them. The CDR3 has 20 residues. The chain recombines TRBV19 with TRBJ2-7; the D call may be TRBD1 or TRBD2 (11 bases each). The material sequenced was peripheral blood, taken on day 0 of AZD1222 vaccination. This receptor was taken from an adult in good health. This CDR3 reads CASPTDRDRGLTSGNYEQYF. In DNA form, the CDR3 reads TGTGCCAGCCCAACCGACAGGGACAGGGGGTTGACTAGCGGGAATTACGAGCAGTACTTC.